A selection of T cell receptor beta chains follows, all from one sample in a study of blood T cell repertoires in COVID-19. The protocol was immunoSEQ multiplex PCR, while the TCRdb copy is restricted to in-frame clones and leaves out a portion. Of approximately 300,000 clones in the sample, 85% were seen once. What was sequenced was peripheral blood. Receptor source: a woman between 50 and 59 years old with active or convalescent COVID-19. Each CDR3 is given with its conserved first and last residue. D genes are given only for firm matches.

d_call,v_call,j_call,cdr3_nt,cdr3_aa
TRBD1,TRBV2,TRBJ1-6,TGTGCCAGCAGTGACTCCCCGACAGGGGGATCCTATAATTCACCCCTCCACTTT,CASSDSPTGGSYNSPLHF
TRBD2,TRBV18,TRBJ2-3,TGTGCCAGCTCACCACCGCCTGCTAGCGGGAGGGATACGCAGTATTTT,CASSPPPASGRDTQYF
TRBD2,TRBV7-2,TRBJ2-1,TGTGCCAGCAGCTTAGCGAGGGGAGCGGGAGGGTACAATGAGCAGTTCTTC,CASSLARGAGGYNEQFF
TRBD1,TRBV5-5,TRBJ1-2,TGTGCCAGCAGCTCCCGGGACCCAGGGGGATACTATGGCTACACCTTC,CASSSRDPGGYYGYTF
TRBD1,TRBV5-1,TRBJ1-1,TGCGCCAGCAGCTCGGGACAGGGGGATTGGGGCACTGAAGCTTTCTTT,CASSSGQGDWGTEAFF
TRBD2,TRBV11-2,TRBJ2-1,TGTGCCAGCAGCTTTAGCGGGAGCTCCTACAATGAGCAGTTCTTC,CASSFSGSSYNEQFF
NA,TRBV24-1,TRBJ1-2,TGTGCCACCAGTGATTTGCCAGTTGCGGGGGGCGATGACTATGGCTACACCTTC,CATSDLPVAGGDDYGYTF
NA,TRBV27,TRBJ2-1,TGTGCCAGCAGCATGGGGACTCATAGCTACAATGAGCAGTTCTTC,CASSMGTHSYNEQFF
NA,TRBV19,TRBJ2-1,TGTGCCAGTAGTATCCCGGGCAATGAGCAGTTCTTC,CASSIPGNEQFF
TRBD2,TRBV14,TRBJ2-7,TGTGCCAGCAGCCTACAGGCGGGAGTGAGGAACGAGCAGTACTTC,CASSLQAGVRNEQYF
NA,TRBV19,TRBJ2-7,TGTGCCAGTAGTGCCCGCGGACAGTCCTACGAGCAGTACTTC,CASSARGQSYEQYF
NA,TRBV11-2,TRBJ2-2,TGTGCCAGCAGCTTAGAAAGGACTAACACCGGGGAGCTGTTTTTT,CASSLERTNTGELFF
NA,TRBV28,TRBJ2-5,TGTGCCAGCAGCCCCCAGGGGTTACGGGACAAGTTAACGAAAGAGACCCAGTACTTC,CASSPQGLRDKLTKETQYF
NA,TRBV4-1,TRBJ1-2,TGCGCCAGCAGCCAAGAAAGGGGGGGGTATGGCTACACCTTC,CASSQERGGYGYTF
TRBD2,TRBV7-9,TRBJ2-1,TGTGCCAGCGTCCCGCGACGGCGGGAGGCGAGCTCGGAGCAGTTCTTC,CASVPRRREASSEQFF
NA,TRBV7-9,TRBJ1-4,TGTGCCAGCAGCACGACAGAGATTAATGAAAAACTGTTTTTT,CASSTTEINEKLFF
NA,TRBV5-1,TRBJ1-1,TGCGCCAGCAGCTTGTTACATGGAGGGAACACTGAAGCTTTCTTT,CASSLLHGGNTEAFF
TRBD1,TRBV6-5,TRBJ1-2,TGTGCCAGCACCGGTAGGGGACAGGGATCGCGTGGCTACACCTTC,CASTGRGQGSRGYTF